This T cell receptor beta chain came from a study of CXCR3-negative and CXCR3-positive naive CD8 T cells. Study-level findings and limits: More hydrophobic TRB CDR3s were found in CXCR3-positive naive cells than in CXCR3-negative naive cells. Memory, not naive, CXCR3-negative and CXCR3-positive cells differed in TRBV-TRBJ usage.

Naive cells were sorted as CD45RO-, CCR7+, CD27+ and CD95-. Researchers prepared the TRB cDNA libraries using 5' RACE with UMI labels. TCRdb reanalyzed the 5' RACE reads, giving one entry per CDR3 protein sequence and no DNA. Seen in this sample are tens of thousands of distinct CDR3 sequences; the ten most common clones hold about 0.62%. This CDR3 contains 13 residues. The germline CDR1 and CDR2 sequences are MNHEY and SMNVEV (reference sequence). As to this clonotype: Antigen: not known.

The rearrangement uses TRBV27 and TRBJ1-5. This sequence originates from a human donor in good health. Some clones in this sample may be carry-over from other donors' samples. Sample: naive CXCR3+ CD8+ T cells from blood. Subset here: CD45RO-CCR7+CD27+CD95- naive CD8+ T cells expressing CXCR3 (TNR3+). CDR3 loop: CASSLRGYQPQHF.